This entry describes one T cell receptor (beta chain). What it binds is not known. Preparation of the TCRbeta library used unique molecular identifiers. TCRdb reprocessed the PCR reads with MiXCR, giving one entry per CDR3 protein. Of more than 75,000 distinct CDR3 sequences listed, 23% are singletons. This CDR3 is 15 amino acids long. The V and J ends lost 0 bases and 1 base respectively, with 9 bases between them. Per germline, CDR1 SGHKS and CDR2 YYEKEE (reference sequence). This sample is drawn from a study of T-cell reconstitution after alpha-beta-depleted transplantation in children. Study-wide results and caveats: T cells produced anew were the main source of T-cell counts and diversity one year after transplant. At around two months after transplant, the alpha-beta T cells were reportedly derived from several hundred expanded clones that came from non-depleted graft cells.

This TCR was recovered from a boy aged 2 to 10 with acute lymphoblastic leukemia, due to receive a stem cell transplant. The genes are TRBV5-5 and TRBJ2-3; D may correspond to TRBD1 or TRBD2 (5 bases each). Sequenced here: PBMCs, sampled before TCRalphabeta/CD19-depleted stem cell transplant. CDR3 sequence reads: CASSLDGAGTDTQYF. The DNA for the CDR3 is TGTGCCAGCAGCTTGGACGGGGCCGGCACAGATACGCAGTATTTT.